These 21 T cell receptor beta chains originate from one sample sequenced in a study of response to subunit inactivated influenza vaccine. In TCRdb, the RT-PCR reads were re-called with MiXCR into one record per CDR3 protein. The data hold approximately 700,000 distinct CDR3 sequences, with less than 20% observed a single time. Sequences were derived from PBMCs from blood, sampled about 13 days after vaccination. The receptors derive from a man between 45 and 60 years old who received an inactivated influenza vaccine.

The J gene is TRBJ1-2, the V gene TRBV7-2; the D is unclear. The germline V gene has CDR1 SGHTA and CDR2 FQGNSA. This CDR3 comprises 16 residues. V dropped 2 bases and J dropped 4 bases, with 17 bases sitting between them. CDR3 nucleotides: TGTGCCAGCAGCTTAACCCCCATTTTACGGGGCTATGGCTACACCTTC. As protein: CASSLTPILRGYGYTF.

The rearrangement joins TRBV12-3 or TRBV12-4 to TRBJ1-1, with D possibly TRBD1 on 6 matching bases. This CDR3 comprises 14 residues. Trimming left V 6 bases short and J 1 base short, with 12 bases between. The CDR3 is CASRIQGKNTEAFF. As DNA, the CDR3 is TGTGCCAGCAGAATACAGGGCAAGAACACTGAAGCTTTCTTT.

This clonotype appeared a single time. The chain couples TRBV13 to TRBJ2-7; 7 bases match TRBD1. J lost 6 bases, V lost 6 bases, and 8 bases had no gene match. There are 13 residues in the CDR3. CDR1 PRHDT and CDR2 FYEKMQ come from the germline V gene (reference sequence). Here the CDR3 reads CASSWTGPSEQYF. The CDR3 DNA is TGTGCCAGCAGTTGGACAGGCCCCAGCGAGCAGTACTTC. The full variable domain, its missing parts supplied by reference TRBV13 and TRBJ2-7, is AAGVIQSPRHLIKEKRETATLKCYPIPRHDTVYWYQQGPGQDPQFLISFYEKMQSDKGSIPDRFSAQQFSDYHSELNMSSLELGDSALYFCASSWTGPSEQYFGPGTRLTVT.

This clonotype was seen more than once but under ten times. The chain recombines TRBV5-1 with TRBJ2-7; tentatively, D is TRBD1 (6 bases). V dropped 2 bases and J dropped 0 bases, with 27 bases sitting between them. The CDR3 covers 20 residues. Germline assignment: CDR1 SGHRS and CDR2 YFSETQ. CDR3 bases: TGCGCCAGCAGCTTACGGGACATAAACCGGGACCTCTTAAGCTCCTACGAGCAGTACTTC. Protein: CASSLRDINRDLLSSYEQYF.

In the case of this clonotype: A read error is possible here, since a much larger clone lies one base away. The CDR3 is CATSKGQGNTEAFF. As DNA, the CDR3 is TGTGCCACCAGTAAAGGACAGGGGAACACTGAAGCTTTCTTT. The chain joins TRBV24-1 to TRBJ1-1; 8 positions match TRBD1. Germline values: CDR1 KGHDR, CDR2 SFDVKD. The CDR3 has 14 amino acids. The V gene end was trimmed by 6 bases and the J gene end by 1 base; junction bases not matched to a gene: 3.

This clonotype was observed at least ten times. DNA of the CDR3: TGTGCCAGCAGCAAAGCCAACTCCTACGAGCAGTACTTC. Translation gives CASSKANSYEQYF. The genes are TRBV12-3 or TRBV12-4 and TRBJ2-7; D not certain. Trimming pared 6 bases from V and 0 bases from J, leaving 9 bases between. The CDR3 consists of 13 residues.

V gene TRBV4-1 combines with J gene TRBJ2-1; D gene ambiguous. The V end lost 2 bases, the J end lost 8 bases, and 10 bases lay between the germline ends. From germline, CDR1 is MGHRA and CDR2 YSYEKL. CDR3 length equals 13 residues. The chain's CDR3 is CASSQPGRDEQFF. Here the CDR3 DNA reads TGCGCCAGCAGCCAACCAGGACGGGATGAGCAGTTCTTC.

The rearrangement uses TRBV10-2 and TRBJ1-2; D ambiguous. The CDR3 sequence is 12 residues long. Germline V gene lookup returns CDR1 WSHSY and CDR2 SAAADI. Trimming took 9 bases from V and 1 from J, leaving 9 bases between them. CDR3: CASSPNNYGYTF. CDR3 coding DNA: TGCGCCAGTAGCCCAAATAACTATGGCTACACCTTC.

This clonotype was observed a handful of times. This sequence joins TRBV20-1 and TRBJ2-1, with no clear D. The CDR3 sequence is 16 residues long. Trimming removed 0 bases at V and 0 bases at J, with 12 bases between. Germline assignment: CDR1 DFQATT and CDR2 SNEGSKA (reference sequence). DNA of the CDR3: TGCAGTGCTAGAGATCTTGGCGGAACCTCCTACAATGAGCAGTTCTTC. Translation gives CSARDLGGTSYNEQFF.

This clonotype appeared a few times. The junction and the germline gene differ at one end; a read error may be behind it. The chain joins TRBV28 to TRBJ2-5; possibly TRBD2 for D (5 bases). Germline values: CDR1 MDHEN, CDR2 SYDVKM. This CDR3 spans 11 amino acids. CDR3 DNA sequence: TGTGCCAGCAGTTTGGCAGCGGTTAAGCACTTC. Its protein product is CASSLAAVKHF.

This rearrangement joins TRBV9 to TRBJ2-5; TRBD1 agrees at 10 bases. V shed 6 bases, J shed 5 bases, and the junction held 13 bases outside the gene matches. The CDR3 has 16 residues. Germline lookup yields CDR1 SGDLS and CDR2 YYNGEE. This CDR3 reads CASTRRAGTGDETQYF. Written as DNA, the CDR3 is TGTGCCAGCACCCGACGCGCCGGGACAGGGGACGAGACCCAGTACTTC. Full variable domain (outside the CDR3, taken from reference TRBV9 and TRBJ2-5): DSGVTQTPKHLITATGQRVTLRCSPRSGDLSVYWYQQSLDQGLQFLIQYYNGEERAKGNILERFSAQQFPDLHSELNLSSLELGDSALYFCASTRRAGTGDETQYFGPGTRLLVL.

This chain links TRBV12-3 or TRBV12-4 with TRBJ2-7; 8 nucleotides match TRBD2. V dropped 5 bases and J dropped 3; count of bases not matched to a gene: 6. The CDR3 sequence is 14 residues long. CDR3 sequence: CASSHLAGLYEQYF. The CDR3 DNA follows: TGTGCCAGCAGTCATTTAGCGGGACTCTACGAGCAGTACTTC.

This clonotype was seen once. The germline gene is not matched at one end of the junction; a read error may be the cause. This CDR3 is CASSYWRASGRAGNNELFF. The CDR3 DNA reads TGCGCCAGCAGCTACTGGCGGGCTAGCGGGAGGGCCGGTAACAATGAGCTGTTCTTC. This sequence joins TRBV5-1 and TRBJ2-1, with 12 bases fitting TRBD2. CDR1 and CDR2 from the germline V gene are SGHRS and YFSETQ. This CDR3 spans 19 amino acids.

This clonotype appeared many times. The chain has TRBV27 and TRBJ2-7; 10 nucleotides agree with TRBD2. CDR3 length equals 14 residues. Germline-derived CDR1 and CDR2 are MNHEY and SMNVEV (reference sequence). Trimming cost V 2 bases and J 5 bases; bases outside gene matches: 3. The CDR3 coding sequence is TGTGCCAGCAGTTTAATAGCGGGAGGTGACGAGCAGTACTTC. Protein: CASSLIAGGDEQYF.

The chain's CDR3 is CASSQEGLGADTQYF. The DNA for the CDR3 is TGTGCCAGCAGCCAAGAGGGCCTGGGGGCAGATACGCAGTATTTT. The chain combines TRBV4-2 with TRBJ2-3; either TRBD1 or TRBD2 may supply D (5 bases each). Germline-derived CDR1 and CDR2 are LGHNA and YNFKEQ. V was shortened by 0 bases and J by 4 bases, with 11 bases between the two germline ends. CDR3 length: 15 amino acids.

On this clonotype: Relative to the germline gene, one junction end is altered; a read error may explain this. CDR3: CTSSTQETQYF. The CDR3 DNA follows: TGTACCAGCTCAACCCAAGAGACCCAGTACTTC. The chain combines TRBV18 with TRBJ2-5; D is undetermined. This CDR3 is built from 11 residues. Germline V CDR1 and CDR2: KGHSH, LQKENI.

Concerning this clonotype itself: The junction does not match germline at one end; this may be a read error. The gene calls are TRBV5-1 and TRBJ2-1, with D perhaps TRBD1 or TRBD2 (6 bases each). The CDR3 runs to 16 residues. Germline V gives CDR1 SGHRS, CDR2 YFSETQ. The CDR3 region has the DNA TGCGCCAGCAGGTTGGCCGGGGGCAAAGGCTACAATGAGCAGTTCTTC. Translating gives CASRLAGGKGYNEQFF.

For the CDR3, the DNA is TGTGCCACCAGTAAACCGACTAGCGGGAGTGTTGATGAGCAGTTCTTC. The encoded protein is CATSKPTSGSVDEQFF. This sequence joins TRBV24-1 and TRBJ2-1, with TRBD2 matching 12 bases. Germline CDR1 and CDR2: KGHDR and SFDVKD. There are 16 residues in the CDR3. V gave up 6 bases and J gave up 8 bases; unmatched junction bases: 10.

There are many counts of this clonotype. The V and J genes are TRBV6-1 and TRBJ2-3; 9 bases match TRBD2. The CDR3 has 16 residues. V dropped 3 bases and J dropped 4; count of bases not matched to a gene: 8. Germline lookup yields CDR1 MNHNS and CDR2 SASEGT. The DNA of the CDR3 is TGTGCCAGCAGTGATTGGGGGACTAGCATCTCAGATACGCAGTATTTT. Protein sequence: CASSDWGTSISDTQYF.

The rearrangement uses TRBV3-1 and TRBJ1-1; tentatively, D is TRBD1 (6 bases). The CDR3 covers 17 residues. Germline V lookup: CDR1 LGHDT, CDR2 YNNKEL (reference sequence). The ends were cut back, 10 bases at V and 4 bases at J, with 28 bases in the middle. DNA of the CDR3: TGTGCCACCTCCCAAGATGACAGGACCCTCTTCGCCACTGAAGCTTTCTTT. Amino acid sequence: CATSQDDRTLFATEAFF.

This clonotype was observed a few times. The chain links TRBV7-3 to TRBJ2-6; no clear D. The CDR3 runs to 15 residues. V dropped 5 bases and J dropped 2 bases, with 10 bases sitting between them. Germline assignment: CDR1 SGHTA and CDR2 FQGTGA. CDR3: CASSQPPTGANVLTF. In DNA, the CDR3 is TGTGCCAGCAGCCAACCCCCTACTGGGGCCAACGTCCTGACTTTC.